The 16 T cell receptor beta chains given below trace back to one sample, sequenced in a study of blood T cell repertoires in COVID-19. Here immunoSEQ multiplex PCR was the method, and the copy in TCRdb shows in-frame clones only, minus some. Of about 320,000 clones detected, around four fifths appear once; the ten largest clones hold approximately 1.3%. Sequenced material: peripheral blood. The receptors originated from a woman aged 45 to 65 with acute or convalescent COVID-19.

The rearrangement uses TRBV7-2 and TRBJ2-1; D unresolved. There are 13 residues in the CDR3. Germline CDR1 reads SGHTA; CDR2 reads FQGNSA. The V end lost 5 bases, the J end lost 4 bases, and 9 bases lay between the germline ends. The CDR3 coding sequence is TGTGCCAGCAGCCCTGACTCTTACAATGAGCAGTTCTTC. This codes for CASSPDSYNEQFF.

The rearrangement links TRBV6-5 to TRBJ1-6; 10 nucleotides line up with TRBD1. The CDR3 consists of 14 residues. J lost 10 bases, V lost 7 bases, and 7 bases had no gene match. The germline V gene has CDR1 MNHEY and CDR2 SVGAGI. The CDR3 region has the DNA TGTGCCAGCATTAACAGACAGGGGGCCTCACCCCTCCACTTT. Amino acid sequence: CASINRQGASPLHF.

The chain links TRBV4-2 to TRBJ1-2, with a weak D call TRBD1 (6 bases). The CDR3 extends over 15 amino acids. V lost 3 bases to trimming and J lost 6 bases, with 17 bases between them. Germline loops: CDR1 LGHNA, CDR2 YNFKEQ. CDR3 loop: CASSQSRGLGDGYTF. DNA of the CDR3: TGTGCCAGCAGCCAGAGCAGGGGTCTAGGAGATGGCTACACCTTC.

The table lists this clone with many counts. The V gene is TRBV19, the J gene TRBJ2-1, with D perhaps matching TRBD1 (6 bases). Germline CDR1 and CDR2: LNHDA and SQIVND (reference sequence). The CDR3 extends over 14 amino acids. Trimming shortened V by 0 bases and J by 9 bases, and 12 bases separated the two germline ends. The CDR3 sequence is CASSIDLPGAEQFF. The CDR3 nucleotides read TGTGCCAGTAGTATAGATTTGCCAGGGGCTGAGCAGTTCTTC. Drawing the rest from reference TRBV19 and TRBJ2-1, the complete variable domain is DGGITQSPKYLFRKEGQNVTLSCEQNLNHDAMYWYRQDPGQGLRLIYYSQIVNDFQKGDIAEGYSVSREKKESFPLTVTSAQKNPTAFYLCASSIDLPGAEQFFGPGTRLTVL.

The chain has TRBV12-5 and TRBJ2-3; TRBD1 aligns across 7 bases. The J segment lost 2 bases and the V segment lost 7 bases, leaving 9 bases of the junction unmatched. Germline assignment: CDR1 LGHNT and CDR2 FRNRAP. The CDR3 contains 15 residues. CDR3 protein: CASATEGQFTDTQYF. The CDR3 DNA reads as TGTGCTAGTGCCACAGAGGGACAGTTCACAGATACGCAGTATTTT.

The CDR3 nucleotides read TGTGCCACCAGTGATGTTGGACTATTCCCCAATGAGCAGTTCTTC. This gives the protein CATSDVGLFPNEQFF. This chain uses TRBV24-1 with TRBJ2-1; D might be TRBD2 (6 bases). V was shortened by 3 bases and J by 6 bases, with 14 bases between the two germline ends. The CDR3 has 15 residues. Per germline, CDR1 KGHDR and CDR2 SFDVKD.

The chain carries TRBV11-3 and TRBJ2-3; D not resolved. The CDR3 is made up of 13 amino acids. The germline V gene encodes CDR1 SGHNT and CDR2 YENEEA. Between the trimmed V and J ends, which lost 0 bases and 8 bases, there was a span of 9 bases. As DNA, the CDR3 is TGTGCCAGCAGCTTAGAATCCGGCGGTACGCAGTATTTT. This gives the protein CASSLESGGTQYF.

This clone has just a few counts. This chain joins TRBV18 and TRBJ1-2; tentative D call: TRBD1 (5 bases). This CDR3 contains 15 residues. Germline V gene sequence: CDR1 KGHSH, CDR2 LQKENI. V shed 3 bases and J shed 3 bases, with 14 bases lying between them. In DNA form, the CDR3 reads TGTGCCAGCTCACCGAATGCGGGGGGGGACTATGGCTACACCTTC. Its protein product is CASSPNAGGDYGYTF.

Here the CDR3 reads CASSLTGPAYF. DNA of the CDR3: TGTGCCAGCAGCCTGACAGGGCCAGCGTACTTC. V gene TRBV2 combines with J gene TRBJ2-7; TRBD1 matches at 7 bases. This CDR3 is 11 amino acids long. The germline V gene encodes CDR1 SNHLY and CDR2 FYNNEI. Unmatched junction bases numbered 8, after V lost 6 bases and J lost 12 bases.

This chain connects TRBV3-1 (or the pseudogene TRBV3-2) to TRBJ2-2; 8 bases are shared with TRBD2. This CDR3 region has 14 residues. V dropped 10 bases and J dropped 5; count of bases not matched to a gene: 9. Per germline, CDR1 LGHDT and CDR2 YNNKEL (reference sequence). As DNA, the CDR3 is TGTGCCACATCCGGGGGGGCGTTAACCGGGGAGCTGTTTTTT. Translated, it gives CATSGGALTGELFF.

The chain couples TRBV4-1 to TRBJ2-3, with TRBD2 matching over 15 bases. V shed 3 bases, J shed 4 bases, and the junction held 8 bases outside the gene matches. The CDR3 covers 18 residues. CDR1 MGHRA and CDR2 YSYEKL come from the germline V gene. The CDR3 DNA reads as TGCGCCAGCAGCCAGTACCAGGGACTAGCGGGGGGTGCAGATACGCAGTATTTT. Translation gives CASSQYQGLAGGADTQYF.

The V gene is TRBV6-5, the J gene TRBJ1-2; unclear D gene. Germline V gives CDR1 MNHEY, CDR2 SVGAGI. This CDR3 has 13 residues. V was shortened by 6 bases and J by 0 bases, with 8 bases between the two germline ends. The DNA of the CDR3 is TGTGCCAGCAGGCTAAATCCTAACTATGGCTACACCTTC. As protein: CASRLNPNYGYTF.

This rearrangement joins TRBV29-1 to TRBJ2-1, with 8 bases matching TRBD1. With 0 bases clipped from V and 6 bases from J, the junction kept 4 bases outside the gene matches. Germline assignment: CDR1 SQVTM and CDR2 ANQGSEA. The CDR3 is made up of 14 amino acids. The CDR3 nucleotides are TGCAGCGTTGAAGATCCCAGGGGGCGCAATGAGCAGTTCTTC. Residues: CSVEDPRGRNEQFF.

The genes are TRBV7-7 and TRBJ2-7, with 11 bases aligning to TRBD1. The CDR3 is made up of 13 amino acids. Germline V lookup: CDR1 SSHAT, CDR2 FNYEAQ (reference sequence). Germline trimming cut 6 bases from V and 4 bases from J; bases unmatched to any gene: 2. The CDR3 sequence: CASSRDRGYEQYF. DNA for the CDR3: TGTGCCAGCAGTAGGGACAGGGGGTACGAGCAGTACTTC.

CDR3: CASGLSPTVTYEQYV. The CDR3 nucleotides read TGTGCTAGTGGTTTGTCCCCTACAGTCACCTACGAGCAGTACGTC. The V call is TRBV12-5, the J call TRBJ2-7; D is ambiguous. V dropped 2 bases and J dropped 2 bases, with 13 bases sitting between them. The CDR3 sequence is 15 residues long. Germline V gene data show CDR1 as LGHNT and CDR2 as FRNRAP.

This chain links TRBV6-6 with TRBJ2-3, with TRBD2 matching over 12 bases. CDR1 is MNHNY, CDR2 SVGAGI, per germline (reference sequence). V gave up 10 bases and J gave up 4 bases; unmatched junction bases: 12. The CDR3 spans 16 residues. CDR3 in amino acids: CAIKTGLAGSADTQYF. CDR3 coding DNA: TGTGCCATCAAGACAGGACTAGCGGGGTCGGCAGATACGCAGTATTTT.